This TCR beta chain was recovered during a study of T-cell reconstitution after alpha-beta-depleted transplantation in children. Findings and limits, study-wide: Diversity of TCRbeta at day 60 was high in some patients, arising from surviving recipient T cells and thymic progenitors. Roughly two months post-transplant, alpha-beta T cells reportedly originated from several hundred graft clones that had expanded. The main origin of T-cell counts and diversity one year after transplant was newly produced T cells.

This clonotype was counted between two and nine times. No antigen is known for it. Germline V CDR1 and CDR2: SGHRS, YFSETQ. This CDR3 is 15 amino acids long. The ends were cut back, 0 bases at V and 6 bases at J, with 15 bases in the middle. Unique molecular identifiers were used to barcode this TCRbeta library. TCRdb redid the calling of the PCR reads with MiXCR, one entry per CDR3 protein. The sample lists around 490,000 distinct CDR3 sequences, roughly an eighth seen once, with 14% in the top ten. The sample here was PBMCs, mostly from graft donor cells, taken 180 days after TCRalphabeta/CD19-depleted stem cell transplant. This receptor was taken from a female patient aged 2-9 years who had a stem cell transplant for aplastic anemia, so the T cells may come from the graft donor. The chain has TRBV5-1 and TRBJ1-1, with a tentative D call TRBD1 (5 bases). The CDR3 DNA is TGCGCCAGCAGCTTGGTAGACAGAAGAGTGTCTGAAGCTTTCTTT. It codes for CASSLVDRRVSEAFF.